This T cell receptor (beta chain) was identified during a study of cytomegalovirus exposure and HLA in healthy donors. 60 Vbeta and 13 Jbeta primers were used in PCR. How the authors handled the data: Approximately 9.9 million of tens of millions of unique TCR beta chains were shared, per a later count. Clones were sequenced by immunoSEQ multiplex PCR, and TCRdb holds only the in-frame ones, with some missing. The D gene and trimming were derived from the DNA, and the V and J assignments and clone size from that table. Altogether under 200,000 clones are present, about 65% being singletons, with the ten largest covering approximately 2.5%. Germline V gives CDR1 SNHLY, CDR2 FYNNEI. J gave up 2 bases and V 1 base, and 8 bases lay outside the gene matches. The CDR3 length is 16 residues. Study-level points and caveats: Immune exposure data for these donors was limited to CMV serostatus. Reportedly, cytomegalovirus status was diagnosed with high sensitivity and specificity.

This clone has only a few counts. The antigen is undetermined. The receptor was derived from a young woman in good health and CMV-seronegative. The chain joins TRBV2 to TRBJ2-7; 7 bases match TRBD2. Sequencing used PBMCs. The CDR3 protein is CASSEGTPGLTYEQYF. DNA of the CDR3: TGTGCCAGCAGTGAAGGAACTCCGGGACTAACCTACGAGCAGTACTTC.